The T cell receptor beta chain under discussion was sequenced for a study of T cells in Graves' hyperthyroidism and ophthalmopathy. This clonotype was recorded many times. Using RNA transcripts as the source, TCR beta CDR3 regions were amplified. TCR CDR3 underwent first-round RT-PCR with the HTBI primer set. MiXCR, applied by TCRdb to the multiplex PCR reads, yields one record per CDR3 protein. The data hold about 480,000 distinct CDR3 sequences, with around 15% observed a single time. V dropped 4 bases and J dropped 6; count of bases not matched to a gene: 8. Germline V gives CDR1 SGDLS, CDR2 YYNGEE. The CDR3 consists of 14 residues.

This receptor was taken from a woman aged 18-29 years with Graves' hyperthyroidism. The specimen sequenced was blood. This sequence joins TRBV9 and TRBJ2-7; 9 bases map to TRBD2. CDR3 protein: CASSTSGTSSEQYF. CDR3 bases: TGTGCCAGCAGCACTTCCGGGACTAGCTCCGAGCAGTACTTC.